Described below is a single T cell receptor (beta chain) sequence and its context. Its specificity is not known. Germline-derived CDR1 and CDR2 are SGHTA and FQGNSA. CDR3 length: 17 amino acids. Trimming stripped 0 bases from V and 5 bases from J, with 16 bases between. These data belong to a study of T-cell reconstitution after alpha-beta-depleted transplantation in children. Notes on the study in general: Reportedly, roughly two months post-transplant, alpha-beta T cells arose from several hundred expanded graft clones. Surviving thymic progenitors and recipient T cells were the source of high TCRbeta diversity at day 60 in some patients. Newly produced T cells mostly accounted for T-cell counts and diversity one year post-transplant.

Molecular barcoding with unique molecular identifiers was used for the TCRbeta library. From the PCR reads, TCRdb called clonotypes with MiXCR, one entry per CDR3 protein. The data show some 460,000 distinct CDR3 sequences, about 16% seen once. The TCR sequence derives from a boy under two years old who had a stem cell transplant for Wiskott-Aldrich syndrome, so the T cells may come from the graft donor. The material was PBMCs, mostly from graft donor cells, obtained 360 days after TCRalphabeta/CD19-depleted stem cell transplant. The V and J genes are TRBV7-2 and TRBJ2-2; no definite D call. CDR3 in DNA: TGTGCCAGCAGCTTAGCGGGGTTTTTGCGGAATACCGGGGAGCTGTTTTTT. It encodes CASSLAGFLRNTGELFF.